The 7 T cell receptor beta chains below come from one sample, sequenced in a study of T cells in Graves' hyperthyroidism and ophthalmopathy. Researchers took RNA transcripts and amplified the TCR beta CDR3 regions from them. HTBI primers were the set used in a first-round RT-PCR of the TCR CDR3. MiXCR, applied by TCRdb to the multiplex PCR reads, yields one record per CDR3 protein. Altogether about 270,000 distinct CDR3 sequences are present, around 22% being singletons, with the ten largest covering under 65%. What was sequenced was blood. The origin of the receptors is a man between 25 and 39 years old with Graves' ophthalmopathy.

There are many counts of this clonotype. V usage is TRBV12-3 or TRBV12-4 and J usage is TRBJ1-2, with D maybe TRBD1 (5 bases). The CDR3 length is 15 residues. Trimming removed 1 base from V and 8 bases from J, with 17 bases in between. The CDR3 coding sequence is TGTGCCAGCAGTTTAGGCTGGGACCTCCACCGCGGCTACACCTTC. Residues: CASSLGWDLHRGYTF.

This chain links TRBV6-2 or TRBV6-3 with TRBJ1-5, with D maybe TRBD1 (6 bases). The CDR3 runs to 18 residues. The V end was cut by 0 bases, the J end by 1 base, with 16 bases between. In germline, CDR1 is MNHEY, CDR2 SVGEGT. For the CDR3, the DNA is TGTGCCAGCAGTTACTCGCCTGAACAGGGAGGGAGCAATCAGCCCCAGCATTTT. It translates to CASSYSPEQGGSNQPQHF.

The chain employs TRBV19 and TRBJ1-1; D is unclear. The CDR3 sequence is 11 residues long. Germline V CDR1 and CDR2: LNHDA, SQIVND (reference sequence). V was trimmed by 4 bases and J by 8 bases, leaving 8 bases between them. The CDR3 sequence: CASSTLGEAFF. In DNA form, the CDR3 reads TGTGCCAGTAGTACCTTGGGGGAAGCTTTCTTT.

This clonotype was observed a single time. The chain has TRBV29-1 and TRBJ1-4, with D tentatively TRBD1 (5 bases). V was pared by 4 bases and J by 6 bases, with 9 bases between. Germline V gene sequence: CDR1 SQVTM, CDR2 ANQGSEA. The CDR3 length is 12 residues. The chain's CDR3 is CSVVGTDEKLFF. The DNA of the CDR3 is TGCAGCGTTGTCGGGACGGATGAAAAACTGTTTTTT.

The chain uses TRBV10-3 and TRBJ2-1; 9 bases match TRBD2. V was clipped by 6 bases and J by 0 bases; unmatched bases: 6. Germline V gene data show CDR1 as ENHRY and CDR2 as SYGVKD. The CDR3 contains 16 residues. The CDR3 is CAISGMTSGSYNEQFF. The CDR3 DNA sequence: TGTGCCATCAGCGGAATGACTAGCGGCTCCTACAATGAGCAGTTCTTC.

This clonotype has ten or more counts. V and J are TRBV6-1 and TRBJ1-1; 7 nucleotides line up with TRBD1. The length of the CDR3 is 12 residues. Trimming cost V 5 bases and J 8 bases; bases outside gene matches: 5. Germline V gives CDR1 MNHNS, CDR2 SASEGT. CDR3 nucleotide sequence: TGTGCCAGCAGTCCGACGACAGGGGAAGCTTTCTTT. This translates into CASSPTTGEAFF.

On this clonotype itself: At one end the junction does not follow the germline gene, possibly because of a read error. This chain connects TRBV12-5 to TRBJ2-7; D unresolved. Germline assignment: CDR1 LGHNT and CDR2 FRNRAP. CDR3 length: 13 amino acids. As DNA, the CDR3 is TGTGCTGGTGGTTTGCCAAACCTCTACGAGCAGTACTTC. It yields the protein CAGGLPNLYEQYF.